This TCR beta chain was profiled in a study of blood T cell repertoires in COVID-19 (dated by TCRdb to 2020 to 2021). Study-wide context: Samples covering the acute and convalescent phases of COVID-19 were provided by collaborators in the United States, Italy and Spain. Where HLA class I and class II types were available, the types were taken from metadata supplied by the sample provider, not from assay-based typing. A de-identified subject ID, COVID-19 status, age in years and sex were almost always included in the sample metadata. The repertoires were made available in a free public database intended to serve as a resource for research on the immune response to SARS-CoV-2. The material from the prospective study consisted of cDNA or gDNA derived from T cells, B-cell-depleted T cells, or PBMCs. The samples were drawn from two sources: the first 160 participants of the ongoing ImmuneRACE study, and over 1,000 subjects contributed by 6 global collaborators. The dataset comprised deeply sampled blood TCRbeta repertoires from subjects exposed to, actively infected with, or recovered from COVID-19.

The CDR3 holds 15 amino acids from the cysteine to the phenylalanine. Here the CDR3 DNA is all that survives: 45 bases in frame from base 1. At the junction V is shortened by 10 bases and J by 4 bases; bases outside the gene matches: 10. Sequences MDHEN (CDR1) and SYDVKM (CDR2) are obtained from the germline V gene. Regarding this clone: Its cognate antigen has yet to be identified. The sample holds no much larger clone one base away, and base qualities are not on file.

Findings and caveats that apply to the study as a whole: The quantity of clinical and demographic metadata differed by source and by participant and was supplied without curation.

TCRbeta CDR3 regions were amplified from genomic DNA using the immunoSEQ Assay, a bias-controlled multiplex PCR. The published analysis was carried out like this. Within the assay, amplification of reference gene primers was used to estimate how many nucleated cells each sample contained. To quantify the absolute abundance of each unique TCRbeta CDR3 rearrangement, sequence reads were collapsed and filtered. For each sample, productive Simpson clonality was calculated as the square root of Simpson's diversity index across productive rearrangements. This immuneACCESS table, as held by TCRdb, lists in-frame sequences with V and J called but not all clones. Of the missing ones, under half trace to an unresolved V gene in checked studies; the others have no known cause. Clone size and the V and J calls come from that table; the DNA yielded D and trimming. The sample includes roughly 170,000 clones, with about 78% observed a single time. The top ten clones comprise 15% to 20% of the sample.

Participants in the prospective study were aged about 18 to 95 years, lived in 24 United States geographic areas, and enrolled through a virtual design. Cohort assignment in the prospective study relied on participant-reported clinical history from a screening survey and a study questionnaire. Recovered participants in ImmuneRACE Cohort 3 were defined by two consecutive negative NP/OP PCR tests, clearance by a healthcare professional, or resolution of symptoms. Mobile phlebotomists in the prospective study collected whole blood, serum and a nasopharyngeal or oropharyngeal swab from every participant. Additional blood draws and questionnaires over an approximately 2-month period could optionally be provided by prospective study participants. Blood samples from the prospective study were shipped frozen or at room temperature prior to DNA extraction.

The TCR was taken from a woman aged 50 to 60 who had recovered from COVID-19. Input material: PBMCs or T cells enriched from blood (not recorded which). The chain employs TRBV28 and TRBJ2-2; the central 9 bases match TRBD2. The nucleotide sequence is TGTGCCACCCGGAGGCGGGAGGGGGCCACCGGGGAGCTGTTTTTT. Its translation is CATRRREGATGELFF. Outside the CDR3, residues come from the reference TRBV28 and TRBJ2-2 proteins, so the full variable domain is: DVKVTQSSRYLVKRTGEKVFLECVQDMDHENMFWYRQDPGLGLRLIYFSYDVKMKEKGDIPEGYSVSREKKERFSLILESASTNQTSMYLCATRRREGATGELFFGEGSRLTVL.